Listed below are T cell receptor beta chains from one sample, sequenced in a study of blood T cell repertoires in COVID-19. Libraries were prepared by immunoSEQ multiplex PCR; TCRdb keeps only in-frame clonotypes and omits some of them. The table shows 250,000 to 350,000 clones, with around 89% occurring only once. Sequencing input: PBMCs or T cells enriched from blood (not recorded which). The origin of the receptors is a woman in her fifties or sixties who had recovered from COVID-19. Each CDR3 is given with its conserved first and last residue.

V	J	CDR3
TRBV18	TRBJ1-2	CASSPDSAVYGYTF
TRBV5-5	TRBJ2-2	CASSRWGPGTSGSNTGELFF
TRBV27	TRBJ1-1	CASSSTITGGVGRIAFF
TRBV2	TRBJ1-5	CASSVDRIGNQPQHF
TRBV5-1	TRBJ2-3	CASSLDPGGNSGTQYF
TRBV5-6	TRBJ2-1	CASSPGQGYNEQFF
TRBV29-1	TRBJ1-2	CSVGRDRGAYGYTF
TRBV7-2	TRBJ2-3	CASSPPGLAGGTDTQYF
TRBV15	TRBJ1-5	CATSRDRGTQGQPQHF
TRBV5-3	TRBJ2-2	CARSLSLTSVPGELFF
TRBV7-2	TRBJ2-7	CASSLDPGYEQYF
TRBV14	TRBJ1-1	CASSGHRFWGDTEAFF
TRBV11-3	TRBJ1-1	CASSAGGLDTEAFF
TRBV7-2	TRBJ2-2	CASSGNRQGNTGELFF
TRBV5-4	TRBJ1-6	CASSRRVVSSSYNSPLHF
TRBV7-8	TRBJ1-6	CASSPGTGNNSPLHF
TRBV7-9	TRBJ2-1	CASSSIWSEQFF
TRBV7-2	TRBJ1-2	CASSSQPGDGYTF
TRBV5-4	TRBJ1-5	CASSLSREYQPQHF
TRBV7-2	TRBJ2-3	CASSVGGRREIIDTQYF
TRBV7-2	TRBJ1-4	CASSSIMASEKLFF
TRBV7-2	TRBJ2-1	CASSSRGYEQFF
TRBV15	TRBJ1-4	CATSSLRATNEKLFF
TRBV12-3/TRBV12-4	TRBJ2-7	CASRTTWSGEQYF
TRBV7-9	TRBJ1-5	CASSSGLNQPQHF
TRBV7-2	TRBJ1-1	CASSPQGNMNTEAFF
TRBV30	TRBJ1-6	CAWTRGDRNNSPLHF
TRBV30	TRBJ2-7	CAWSSGTLTYEQYF
TRBV7-8	TRBJ1-3	CASSRKITGNTIYF
TRBV27	TRBJ2-3	CASSSYPQTSGATDTQYF
TRBV7-3	TRBJ1-1	CASSDSTEAFF
TRBV6-6	TRBJ1-5	CASSTTTGGGNQPQHF
TRBV7-9	TRBJ1-1	CASSLAGFGEAFF
TRBV18	TRBJ1-5	CASSQQGSNQPQHF
TRBV5-6	TRBJ2-7	CASSLGPAGVGLSYEQYF
TRBV6-2/TRBV6-3	TRBJ2-6	CASSHGFGANVLTF
TRBV27	TRBJ2-1	CASSLGSSGKYNEQFF
TRBV10-3	TRBJ2-4	CAISESGGLAKNIQYF
TRBV7-8	TRBJ2-1	CASSLSAGIYNEQFF
TRBV5-4	TRBJ2-4	CASRPGLAGGRAKNIQYF
TRBV27	TRBJ1-6	CASSVSPLRPLHF
TRBV29-1	TRBJ2-2	CSVGQVLGGELFF
TRBV2	TRBJ1-2	CASSGQGADGYTF